Listed here are 25 T cell receptor beta chains from one sample, sequenced in a study of cytomegalovirus exposure and HLA in healthy donors. PCR primers comprised 60 Vbeta and 13 Jbeta primers. This table comes from immunoSEQ multiplex PCR, and its TCRdb copy is limited to in-frame clones, with some not included. The sample has fewer than 250,000 clones; 79% are singletons. What was sequenced was PBMCs. The receptors derive from a woman aged 18-29 years in good health and CMV-seronegative.

The sample holds a few counts of this clone. The rearrangement uses TRBV20-1 and TRBJ1-1; unclear D gene. Germline loops: CDR1 DFQATT, CDR2 SNEGSKA (reference sequence). CDR3 size: 11 residues. V was trimmed by 5 bases and J by 1 base, leaving 5 bases between them. The CDR3 reads CSAPGNTEAFF. The CDR3 DNA follows: TGCAGTGCTCCCGGGAACACTGAAGCTTTCTTT.

This chain joins TRBV27 and TRBJ2-5; possibly TRBD2 for D (7 bases). The CDR3 covers 16 residues. The V and J ends lost 5 bases and 5 bases respectively, with 21 bases between them. Germline V gives CDR1 MNHEY, CDR2 SMNVEV (reference sequence). The DNA for the CDR3 is TGTGCCAGCAGTCACCGACGGGGGGCTGACGGGGAGACCCAGTACTTC. Its translation is CASSHRRGADGETQYF.

The count of this clone is one. This chain connects TRBV5-1 to TRBJ2-7; D is perhaps TRBD2 (6 bases). Trimming shortened V by 4 bases and J by 3 bases, and 14 bases separated the two germline ends. CDR3 length: 14 amino acids. Germline CDR1 reads SGHRS; CDR2 reads YFSETQ. The CDR3 here is CASSQRDLGYEQYF. CDR3 sequence (DNA): TGCGCCAGCAGCCAAAGGGACTTAGGCTACGAGCAGTACTTC.

V usage is TRBV7-9 and J usage is TRBJ2-3; D is possibly TRBD2 (6 bases). The CDR3 contains 14 residues. Deletions cut 8 bases from V and 0 bases from J, with 12 bases between. Per germline, CDR1 SEHNR and CDR2 FQNEAQ (reference sequence). The CDR3 is CASGSSGSTDTQYF. The CDR3 DNA follows: TGTGCCAGCGGGTCGAGCGGGAGCACAGATACGCAGTATTTT.

The chain joins TRBV5-1 to TRBJ2-5; perhaps TRBD1 as D (5 bases). CDR3 length: 15 amino acids. V dropped 2 bases and J dropped 2 bases, with 13 bases sitting between them. Germline V gene data show CDR1 as SGHRS and CDR2 as YFSETQ. CDR3 coding DNA: TGCGCCAGCAGCTTATTGAGACAGAGGCAAGAGACCCAGTACTTC. Translated, it gives CASSLLRQRQETQYF.

The gene calls are TRBV7-3 and TRBJ2-1; the match to TRBD1 covers 7 bases. CDR3 size: 15 residues. The germline V gene has CDR1 SGHTA and CDR2 FQGTGA. J was trimmed by 6 bases and V by 3 bases; bases with no gene match: 8. CDR3 bases: TGTGCCAGCAGCTTCCGACAGGGAGATTCCAATGAGCAGTTCTTC. Protein: CASSFRQGDSNEQFF. The variable domain in full, with the rest retrieved from reference TRBV7-3 and TRBJ2-1, is GAGVSQTPSNKVTEKGKYVELRCDPISGHTALYWYRQSLGQGPEFLIYFQGTGAADDSGLPNDRFFAVRPEGSVSTLKIQRTERGDSAVYLCASSFRQGDSNEQFFGPGTRLTVL.

The table lists this clone with a few counts. This chain links TRBV28 with TRBJ2-4; possible D gene TRBD1, 5 bases. CDR3 length: 15 amino acids. Deletions cut 3 bases from V and 3 bases from J, with 12 bases between. Germline lookup yields CDR1 MDHEN and CDR2 SYDVKM. The chain's CDR3 is CASSFRVKGKNIQYF. In DNA form, the CDR3 reads TGTGCCAGCAGTTTCAGGGTTAAAGGCAAAAACATTCAGTACTTC.

The V gene is TRBV5-6, the J gene TRBJ2-2; TRBD2 matches at 9 bases. The J segment lost 4 bases and the V segment lost 1 base, leaving 5 bases of the junction unmatched. Germline CDR1 reads SGHDT; CDR2 reads YYEEEE. The CDR3 has 16 residues. The CDR3 nucleotides are TGTGCCAGCAGCTTGTCGGTAGCGGGAGTCACCGGGGAGCTGTTTTTT. This translates into CASSLSVAGVTGELFF.

The rearrangement uses TRBV2 and TRBJ2-3; D remains ambiguous. Germline V gene sequence: CDR1 SNHLY, CDR2 FYNNEI. Trimming removed 5 bases at V and 3 bases at J, with 6 bases between. CDR3 length: 12 amino acids. The CDR3 DNA reads TGTGCCAGCAGTACAATTACAGATACGCAGTATTTT. It encodes CASSTITDTQYF.

V usage is TRBV7-9 and J usage is TRBJ1-1; D not certain. V lost 1 base to trimming and J lost 1 base, with 7 bases between them. CDR1 and CDR2 (germline): SEHNR, FQNEAQ (reference sequence). This CDR3 contains 14 residues. This CDR3 is CASSLDFKNTEAFF. CDR3 nucleotide sequence: TGTGCCAGCAGCTTAGATTTCAAGAACACTGAAGCTTTCTTT. The variable domain in full, with the rest retrieved from reference TRBV7-9 and TRBJ1-1, is DTGVSQNPRHKITKRGQNVTFRCDPISEHNRLYWYRQTLGQGPEFLTYFQNEAQLEKSRLLSDRFSAERPKGSFSTLEIQRTEQGDSAMYLCASSLDFKNTEAFFGQGTRLTVV.

This rearrangement joins TRBV30 to TRBJ2-5; D not resolved. Trimming stripped 3 bases from V and 2 bases from J, with 19 bases between. The CDR3 totals 16 residues. The germline V gene has CDR1 GTSNPN and CDR2 SVGIG (reference sequence). CDR3 sequence reads: CAWSPIRLQEQETQYF. DNA of the CDR3: TGTGCCTGGAGCCCAATCCGCCTGCAGGAACAAGAGACCCAGTACTTC.

This clone is a singleton in its sample. The genes are TRBV28 and TRBJ1-5; D might be TRBD1 (6 bases). CDR3 length: 13 amino acids. V lost 6 bases, J lost 9 bases, and 15 bases lay in between. Germline-derived CDR1 and CDR2 are MDHEN and SYDVKM. DNA of the CDR3: TGTGCCAGCAGCCTGGGGGGGGGCAGGCCCCAGCATTTT. Its protein is CASSLGGGRPQHF.

The sample holds a few counts of this clone. V is TRBV19 and J is TRBJ2-1, with 12 bases fitting TRBD2. V dropped 7 bases and J dropped 12; count of bases not matched to a gene: 16. The V gene's germline CDR1 is LNHDA and CDR2 SQIVND (reference sequence). The CDR3 totals 16 residues. This CDR3 reads CASTPTASGRAWVQFF. DNA of the CDR3: TGTGCCAGTACCCCGACCGCTAGCGGGAGGGCCTGGGTGCAGTTCTTC. Complete variable domain (other parts from reference TRBV19 and TRBJ2-1): DGGITQSPKYLFRKEGQNVTLSCEQNLNHDAMYWYRQDPGQGLRLIYYSQIVNDFQKGDIAEGYSVSREKKESFPLTVTSAQKNPTAFYLCASTPTASGRAWVQFFGPGTRLTVL.

The rearrangement links TRBV14 to TRBJ2-2; D is perhaps TRBD1 (5 bases). This CDR3 is 15 amino acids long. CDR1 and CDR2 (germline): SGHDN, FVKESK. The V and J ends lost 1 base and 4 bases respectively, with 10 bases between them. For the CDR3, the DNA is TGTGCCAGCAGCCAAGGTCAGGGATTCACCGGGGAGCTGTTTTTT. This codes for CASSQGQGFTGELFF.

The chain carries TRBV15 and TRBJ2-5, with 9 bases that match TRBD2. The CDR3 extends over 15 amino acids. Germline lookup yields CDR1 LNHNV and CDR2 YYDKDF (reference sequence). With 5 bases clipped from V and 3 bases from J, the junction kept 7 bases outside the gene matches. CDR3 residues: CATSLNPSGEETQYF. CDR3 bases: TGTGCCACCAGCTTAAACCCTAGCGGGGAAGAGACCCAGTACTTC.

The genes are TRBV14 and TRBJ1-5, with a weak D call TRBD1 (6 bases). Trimming took 3 bases from V and 2 from J, leaving 8 bases between them. The CDR3 length is 14 residues. Germline CDR1 SGHDN, CDR2 FVKESK. As DNA, the CDR3 is TGTGCCAGCAGCCAGTCAGGGGGCAATCAGCCCCAGCATTTT. Its protein is CASSQSGGNQPQHF.

The gene calls are TRBV5-1 and TRBJ1-3, with D maybe TRBD1 (5 bases). The CDR3 is made up of 15 amino acids. V was trimmed by 4 bases and J by 0 bases, leaving 11 bases between them. Per the germline V gene, CDR1 is SGHRS and CDR2 is YFSETQ. The CDR3 region has the DNA TGCGCCAGCAGCGAACAGGACCTCTCTGGAAACACCATATATTTT. Translated: CASSEQDLSGNTIYF.

This clone came up a few times. This chain joins TRBV7-8 and TRBJ2-5; D is uncertain. The germline V gene encodes CDR1 SGHVS and CDR2 FQNEAQ. The CDR3 has 13 residues. The V end lost 3 bases, the J end lost 7 bases, and 12 bases lay between the germline ends. The CDR3 region has the DNA TGTGCCAGCAGCTTCGGTCGGTCGGGGACCCAGTACTTC. This gives the protein CASSFGRSGTQYF.

The rearrangement joins TRBV28 to TRBJ1-5; perhaps TRBD1 as D (5 bases). This CDR3 is built from 15 residues. Deletions cut 5 bases from V and 0 bases from J, with 11 bases between. Looked up from germline, CDR1 is MDHEN and CDR2 is SYDVKM. The CDR3 reads CASSKTTDSNQPQHF. The CDR3 DNA is TGTGCCAGCAGTAAGACGACAGATAGCAATCAGCCCCAGCATTTT.

This clone is a singleton in its sample. The chain is built from TRBV11-2 and TRBJ1-5; TRBD1 agrees at 8 bases. CDR1 SGHAT and CDR2 FQNNGV come from the germline V gene. There are 14 residues in the CDR3. The V gene end was trimmed by 4 bases and the J gene end by 11 bases; junction bases not matched to a gene: 10. The CDR3 sequence: CASSSTGAPLAQHF. CDR3 sequence (DNA): TGTGCCAGCAGCTCGACAGGGGCACCTTTGGCCCAGCATTTT.

The chain employs TRBV25-1 and TRBJ2-5, with TRBD1 matching over 9 bases. There are 15 residues in the CDR3. The V segment lost 4 bases and the J segment 5 bases; nucleotides outside the gene matches: 8. CDR1 is MGHDK, CDR2 SYGVNS, per germline. The CDR3 spells CASSAKGTGLETQYF. The CDR3 nucleotides read TGTGCCAGCAGTGCGAAGGGGACAGGGCTGGAGACCCAGTACTTC.

The chain couples TRBV25-1 to TRBJ2-5; 11 bases align to TRBD2. The DNA matches TRBJ2-7 better at its end, which makes the J call doubtful. CDR3 length: 16 residues. Germline V gene lookup returns CDR1 MGHDK and CDR2 SYGVNS. CDR3 loop: CASSEYYTSGSYEQYF. CDR3 in DNA: TGTGCCAGCAGTGAATACTATACTAGCGGGAGCTACGAGCAGTACTTC.

The chain combines TRBV14 with TRBJ1-1; TRBD1 is a possible D gene (5 bases). CDR1 SGHDN and CDR2 FVKESK come from the germline V gene. CDR3 length: 14 residues. Trimming cost V 2 bases and J 6 bases, with 13 bases left between them. The CDR3 DNA sequence: TGTGCCAGCAGCCAACGCCCGGGACTAGCTGAAGCTTTCTTT. Translation: CASSQRPGLAEAFF.

The chain combines TRBV6-6 with TRBJ2-5, with D possibly being TRBD1 (6 bases). Trimming removed 9 bases at V and 1 base at J, with 12 bases between. This CDR3 is 13 amino acids long. Germline V gives CDR1 MNHNY, CDR2 SVGAGI (reference sequence). In DNA, the CDR3 is TGTGCCAGTACCCGACAGGTCCAAGAGACCCAGTACTTC. It specifies CASTRQVQETQYF.

J is TRBJ2-2 and V is TRBV9; D unclear. The CDR3 loop spans 13 amino acids. Germline CDR1 reads SGDLS; CDR2 reads YYNGEE. Trimming removed 1 base at V and 2 bases at J, with 3 bases between. CDR3 in DNA: TGTGCCAGCAGCGTAACAAACACCGGGGAGCTGTTTTTT. Residues: CASSVTNTGELFF.